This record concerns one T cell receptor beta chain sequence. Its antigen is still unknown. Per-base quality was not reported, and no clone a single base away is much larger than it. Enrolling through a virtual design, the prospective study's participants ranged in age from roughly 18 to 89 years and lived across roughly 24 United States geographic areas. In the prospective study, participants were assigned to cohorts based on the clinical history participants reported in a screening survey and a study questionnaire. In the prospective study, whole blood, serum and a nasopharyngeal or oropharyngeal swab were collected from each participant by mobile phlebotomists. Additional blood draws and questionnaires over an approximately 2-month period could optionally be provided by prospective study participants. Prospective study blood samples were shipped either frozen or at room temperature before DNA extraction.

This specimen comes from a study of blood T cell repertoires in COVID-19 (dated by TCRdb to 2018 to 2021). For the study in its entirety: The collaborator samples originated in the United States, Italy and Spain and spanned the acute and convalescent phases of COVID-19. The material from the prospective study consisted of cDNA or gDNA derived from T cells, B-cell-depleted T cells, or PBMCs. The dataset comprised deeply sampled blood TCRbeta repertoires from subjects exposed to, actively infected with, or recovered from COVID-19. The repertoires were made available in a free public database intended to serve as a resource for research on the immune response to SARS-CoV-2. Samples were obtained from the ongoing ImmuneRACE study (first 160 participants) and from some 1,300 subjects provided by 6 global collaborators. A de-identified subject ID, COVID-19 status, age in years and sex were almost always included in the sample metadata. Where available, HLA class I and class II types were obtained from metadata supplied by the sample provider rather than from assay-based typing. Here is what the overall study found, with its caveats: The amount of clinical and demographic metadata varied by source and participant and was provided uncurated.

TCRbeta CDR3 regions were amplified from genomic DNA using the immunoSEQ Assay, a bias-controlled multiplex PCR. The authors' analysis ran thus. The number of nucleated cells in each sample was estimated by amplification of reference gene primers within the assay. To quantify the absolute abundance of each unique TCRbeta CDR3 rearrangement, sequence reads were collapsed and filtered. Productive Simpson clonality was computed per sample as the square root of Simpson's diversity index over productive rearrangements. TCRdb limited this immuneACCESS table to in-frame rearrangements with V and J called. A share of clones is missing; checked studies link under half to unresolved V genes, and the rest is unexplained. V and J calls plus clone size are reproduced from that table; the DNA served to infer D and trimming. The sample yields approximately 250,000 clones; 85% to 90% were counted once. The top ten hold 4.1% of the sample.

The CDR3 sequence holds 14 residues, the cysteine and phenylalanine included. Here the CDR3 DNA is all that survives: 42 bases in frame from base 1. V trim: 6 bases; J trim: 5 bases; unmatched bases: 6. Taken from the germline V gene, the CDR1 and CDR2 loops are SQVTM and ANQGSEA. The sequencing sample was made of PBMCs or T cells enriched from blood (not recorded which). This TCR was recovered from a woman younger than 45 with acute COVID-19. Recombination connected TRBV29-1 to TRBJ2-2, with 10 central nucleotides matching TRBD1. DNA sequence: TGCAGCGTGGCGGACAGGGGGAGAACCGGGGAGCTGTTTTTT. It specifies CSVADRGRTGELFF.